Listed below are T cell receptor beta chains from one sample, sequenced in a study of cytomegalovirus exposure and HLA in healthy donors. TCRdb keeps only in-frame clones here, not all; method: immunoSEQ multiplex PCR. Counted here are 85,000 to 110,000 clones, more than 75% occurring once; the ten biggest clones make up under 13%. The sample taken for sequencing was PBMCs. The origin of the receptors is a woman between 18 and 29 years old in good health and CMV-seropositive. CDR3s leave out the opening cysteine and the closing phenylalanine or tryptophan. Fields, in order: clone size, V gene, D gene, CDR3 protein. D genes are given only for firm matches. The listing skips clone size in some rows; elsewhere it reads once, few, many or a size class.

size: NA
V: TRBV7-9
D: TRBD1
CDR3: ASSRQGNQPQH

size: NA
V: TRBV4-3
D: TRBD1
CDR3: ASSQDLTGFDETQY

size: NA
V: TRBV4-1
D: TRBD2
CDR3: ASSQDQRLAGGKEQF

size: NA
V: TRBV10-3
D: TRBD1
CDR3: AIKGQESSYEQY

size: once
V: TRBV15
D: TRBD1
CDR3: ATSRAAGTGSGYT

size: NA
V: TRBV5-6
D: NA
CDR3: ASSLGTPPDTQY

size: NA
V: TRBV6-1
D: TRBD2
CDR3: ASSRLARETQY

size: NA
V: TRBV27
D: NA
CDR3: ASGGGGRPDTQY

size: NA
V: TRBV7-8
D: TRBD1
CDR3: ASSLGQGITNEKLF

size: NA
V: TRBV14
D: NA
CDR3: ASSQVSHWSSYNEQF

size: NA
V: TRBV18
D: TRBD2
CDR3: ASSLGRGEYEQY

size: few
V: TRBV30
D: TRBD1
CDR3: AWSRPTGVEQY

size: NA
V: TRBV11-1
D: NA
CDR3: ASSLGAREETQY

size: NA
V: TRBV19
D: TRBD1
CDR3: ASSAQLPGTGFQPQH

size: once
V: TRBV29-1
D: TRBD1
CDR3: SVDSSGQGVNYGYT

size: NA
V: TRBV5-6
D: TRBD2
CDR3: ATQDGSGLANYEQY

size: NA
V: TRBV7-9
D: TRBD1
CDR3: ASSLGRDRGDYGYT

size: NA
V: TRBV27
D: NA
CDR3: ASSFSGDTQY

size: NA
V: TRBV28
D: NA
CDR3: ASSFADMNTEAF

size: NA
V: TRBV5-4
D: NA
CDR3: ASSSRQNYGYT

size: NA
V: TRBV7-8
D: TRBD1
CDR3: ASSPMTGGAVTEELF

size: NA
V: TRBV9
D: TRBD1
CDR3: ASSEGDRGRNEAF

size: NA
V: TRBV19
D: NA
CDR3: ASSIVGGDYGYT

size: once
V: TRBV4-2
D: TRBD1
CDR3: ASSQVGDREYSGANVLT

size: NA
V: TRBV28
D: NA
CDR3: ASRPRGSGNQPQH

size: NA
V: TRBV7-6
D: TRBD1
CDR3: ASSPRQGYQPQH

size: NA
V: TRBV2
D: NA
CDR3: ASSDFVRAGGETQY